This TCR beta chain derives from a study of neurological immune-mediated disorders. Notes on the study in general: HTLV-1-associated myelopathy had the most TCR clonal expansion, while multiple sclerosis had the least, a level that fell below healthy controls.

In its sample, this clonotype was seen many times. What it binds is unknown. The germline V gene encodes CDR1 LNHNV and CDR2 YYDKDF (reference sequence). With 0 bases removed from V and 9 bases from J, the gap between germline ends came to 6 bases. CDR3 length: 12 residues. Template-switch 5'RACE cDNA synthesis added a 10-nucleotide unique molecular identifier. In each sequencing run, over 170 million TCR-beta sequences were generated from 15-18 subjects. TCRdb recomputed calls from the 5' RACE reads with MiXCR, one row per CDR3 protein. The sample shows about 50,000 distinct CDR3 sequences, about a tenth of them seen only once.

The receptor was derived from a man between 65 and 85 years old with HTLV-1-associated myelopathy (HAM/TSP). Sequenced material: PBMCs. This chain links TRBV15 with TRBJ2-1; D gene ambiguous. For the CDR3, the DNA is TGTGCCACCAGCAGAGATATGATTGAGCAGTTCTTC. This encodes CATSRDMIEQFF. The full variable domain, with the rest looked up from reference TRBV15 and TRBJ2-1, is DAMVIQNPRYQVTQFGKPVTLSCSQTLNHNVMYWYQQKSSQAPKLLFHYYDKDFNNEADTPDNFQSRRPNTSFCFLDIRSPGLGDTAMYLCATSRDMIEQFFGPGTRLTVL.